These 24 T cell receptor beta chains were sequenced from one sample in a study of glioma-infiltrating T cells after dendritic cell vaccination. TCRdb's table, derived via immunoSEQ multiplex PCR, lists solely in-frame clones and lacks some. The sample yields some 73,000 clones, about four fifths seen once. The sequencing used blood, collected before dendritic cell vaccination. The receptors stem from a human donor with glioblastoma.

In its sample, this clone was seen a few times. The V call is TRBV27, the J call TRBJ1-1, with TRBD1 identical over 8 bases. The junction had 9 bases not matched to a gene; V was cut back by 6 bases and J by 3 bases. This CDR3 has 15 residues. CDR1 is MNHEY, CDR2 SMNVEV, per germline (reference sequence). The CDR3 spells CASSPLNRGDTEAFF. Written as DNA, the CDR3 is TGTGCCAGCAGCCCACTAAACAGGGGGGACACTGAAGCTTTCTTT.

The CDR3 protein is CASSLQGFTF. CDR3 nucleotide sequence: TGTGCCAGCAGCTTACAGGGGTTTACCTTC. V gene TRBV7-9 combines with J gene TRBJ1-2, with a weak D call TRBD1 (6 bases). The length of the CDR3 is 10 residues. Trimming pared 2 bases from V and 14 bases from J, leaving 9 bases between. The germline V gene has CDR1 SEHNR and CDR2 FQNEAQ (reference sequence).

V is TRBV12-2 and J is TRBJ1-4. TRBV12-2 is given as a pseudogene. The CDR3 extends over 19 amino acids. DNA of the CDR3: TGTGCAAGTCGCCCCCAAGGAGTTTGCGTTATCCATCTTAATGAAAAACTGTTTTTT. Amino acid sequence: CASRPQGVCVIHLNEKLFF.

The gene calls are TRBV5-8 and TRBJ1-1, with TRBD1 as a possible D gene (5 bases). Germline CDR1 and CDR2: SGHTS and YDEGEE. The CDR3 extends over 11 amino acids. The germline V and J ends were trimmed by 4 bases and 10 bases, with 11 bases remaining between them. The CDR3 region is CASSGHLRAFF. The CDR3 DNA is TGTGCCAGCAGCGGACATCTTAGAGCTTTCTTT.

The rearrangement uses TRBV6-5 and TRBJ2-1; weak D call: TRBD2 (5 bases). Per germline, CDR1 MNHEY and CDR2 SVGAGI. This CDR3 has 16 amino acids. Between the trimmed V and J ends, which lost 4 bases and 6 bases, there was a span of 19 bases. The DNA of the CDR3 is TGTGCCAGCAGTTCCCGGACCTTCCTGCGGGCCAATGAGCAGTTCTTC. Protein sequence: CASSSRTFLRANEQFF.

The chain employs TRBV15 and TRBJ1-2; no reliable D call. The CDR3 runs to 15 residues. Germline V gene lookup returns CDR1 LNHNV and CDR2 YYDKDF (reference sequence). V lost 0 bases to trimming and J lost 0 bases, with 8 bases between them. CDR3 in amino acids: CATSREEAPNYGYTF. CDR3 in DNA: TGTGCCACCAGCAGAGAAGAGGCGCCTAACTATGGCTACACCTTC.

This rearrangement joins TRBV11-2 to TRBJ2-1; 9 nucleotides line up with TRBD2. The germline gives CDR1 SGHAT, CDR2 FQNNGV. The trim removed 4 bases at V and 1 base at J, leaving 5 bases unmatched. The CDR3 length is 16 residues. The chain's CDR3 is CASSSLTSGSYNEQFF. CDR3 bases: TGTGCCAGCAGCTCCCTCACTAGCGGGTCCTACAATGAGCAGTTCTTC.

The rearrangement joins TRBV30 to TRBJ1-1; D gene unclear. CDR3 length: 14 amino acids. V lost 0 bases and J lost 7, with 15 bases in between. The germline V gene encodes CDR1 GTSNPN and CDR2 SVGIG (reference sequence). The CDR3 region is CAWSVLGQVGEAFF. Written as DNA, the CDR3 is TGTGCCTGGAGTGTACTAGGGCAGGTCGGTGAAGCTTTCTTT.

The chain joins TRBV2 to TRBJ1-4; D gene uncertain. The V and J ends lost 6 bases and 7 bases respectively, with 15 bases between them. Per the germline V gene, CDR1 is SNHLY and CDR2 is FYNNEI. The CDR3 spans 14 residues. The CDR3 DNA follows: TGTGCCAGCAGCCCCCTTGAGGTGGCTGAAAAACTGTTTTTT. It specifies CASSPLEVAEKLFF.

This chain joins TRBV19 and TRBJ1-2, with D unresolved. The V gene lost 5 bases and the J gene lost 4 bases, with 17 bases spanning the gap. The germline V gene has CDR1 LNHDA and CDR2 SQIVND (reference sequence). The CDR3 runs 15 residues. CDR3 DNA: TGTGCCAGTAGTCCATTAGGTGAGGCTGGCTATGGCTACACCTTC. Translating it yields CASSPLGEAGYGYTF. The variable domain in full, completed from reference TRBV19 and TRBJ1-2, reads DGGITQSPKYLFRKEGQNVTLSCEQNLNHDAMYWYRQDPGQGLRLIYYSQIVNDFQKGDIAEGYSVSREKKESFPLTVTSAQKNPTAFYLCASSPLGEAGYGYTFGSGTRLTVV.

This chain connects TRBV6-5 to TRBJ1-2; tentative D call: TRBD1 (6 bases). The V gene's germline CDR1 is MNHEY and CDR2 SVGAGI. Trimming pared 5 bases from V and 0 bases from J, leaving 13 bases between. The CDR3 runs to 15 residues. The CDR3 spells CASSRRRTANYGYTF. DNA for the CDR3: TGTGCCAGCAGTCGGAGACGGACAGCTAACTATGGCTACACCTTC.

The count of this clone is one. The rearrangement uses TRBV10-1 and TRBJ1-1; D possibly corresponds to TRBD1 (6 bases). The germline V and J ends were trimmed by 4 bases and 1 base, with 10 bases remaining between them. Germline V gene data show CDR1 as WNHNN and CDR2 as SYGVQD (reference sequence). This CDR3 has 14 amino acids. The CDR3 loop is CASSAGHRNTEAFF. The CDR3 nucleotides are TGCGCCAGCAGTGCGGGACATCGGAACACTGAAGCTTTCTTT.

CDR3 sequence (DNA): TGTGCCAGCAGCTTGGAACAGGGCAATGAGCAGTTCTTC. This codes for CASSLEQGNEQFF. V usage is TRBV7-2 and J usage is TRBJ2-1; a weak D match, TRBD1 (6 bases). The CDR3 runs to 13 residues. Germline values: CDR1 SGHTA, CDR2 FQGNSA. V lost 3 bases, J lost 6 bases, and 9 bases lay in between.

This chain uses TRBV2 with TRBJ2-2; 7 nucleotides match TRBD2. CDR1 SNHLY and CDR2 FYNNEI come from the germline V gene. V shed 3 bases, J shed 4 bases, and the junction held 5 bases outside the gene matches. This CDR3 comprises 15 residues. For the CDR3, the DNA is TGTGCCAGCAGTGATTGGCGGGAGCGCACCGGGGAGCTGTTTTTT. The encoded protein is CASSDWRERTGELFF.

This clone was detected a few times. The rearrangement links TRBV5-1 to TRBJ1-1; weak D call: TRBD1 (6 bases). V lost 0 bases to trimming and J lost 1 base, with 16 bases between them. This CDR3 is built from 17 residues. Germline V CDR1 and CDR2: SGHRS, YFSETQ. CDR3 loop: CASSLAGHSSENTEAFF. CDR3 bases: TGCGCCAGCAGCTTGGCGGGACATAGCTCCGAGAACACTGAAGCTTTCTTT.

In its sample, this clone was seen once. This chain joins TRBV19 and TRBJ2-2; the match to TRBD1 covers 7 bases. Germline V gives CDR1 LNHDA, CDR2 SQIVND (reference sequence). V trimming: 5 bases; J trimming: 4 bases; junction bases outside the gene matches: 7. The CDR3 has 15 residues. The CDR3 is CASSWETGTTGELFF. The DNA for the CDR3 is TGTGCCAGTAGTTGGGAGACAGGGACCACCGGGGAGCTGTTTTTT.

The V call is TRBV10-3, the J call TRBJ2-1; 9 nucleotides line up with TRBD1. CDR3 length: 12 residues. CDR1 ENHRY and CDR2 SYGVKD come from the germline V gene. Trimming cost V 11 bases and J 5 bases; bases outside gene matches: 4. CDR3 protein: CAGGTGNNEQFF. For the CDR3, the DNA is TGTGCCGGCGGGACAGGGAACAATGAGCAGTTCTTC.

The chain carries TRBV7-9 and TRBJ1-1; TRBD1 matches 8 bases. This CDR3 is built from 15 residues. J lost 2 bases, V lost 4 bases, and 6 bases had no gene match. Germline loops: CDR1 SEHNR, CDR2 FQNEAQ (reference sequence). The CDR3 loop reads CASSWTGIINTEAFF. In nucleotides, the CDR3 is TGTGCCAGCAGCTGGACAGGGATCATTAACACTGAAGCTTTCTTT.

V usage is TRBV20-1 and J usage is TRBJ2-2; maybe TRBD2 (6 bases). Deletions cut 6 bases from V and 14 bases from J, with 16 bases between. Germline V gives CDR1 DFQATT, CDR2 SNEGSKA (reference sequence). The CDR3 runs 11 residues. In nucleotides, the CDR3 is TGCAGTGCGGGCAGGGACTCGGGTCTGTTTTTT. Protein sequence: CSAGRDSGLFF.

The rearrangement links TRBV11-2 to TRBJ1-1; D is uncertain. Trimming shortened V by 5 bases and J by 5 bases, and 12 bases separated the two germline ends. Germline V gene lookup returns CDR1 SGHAT and CDR2 FQNNGV. The CDR3 totals 13 residues. CDR3 sequence (DNA): TGTGCCAGCAGCCCGAGGGCGGGGACTGAAGCTTTCTTT. Translating it yields CASSPRAGTEAFF.

V usage is TRBV29-1 and J usage is TRBJ2-1; tentative D call: TRBD2 (6 bases). The CDR3 runs 15 residues. V shed 1 base and J shed 2 bases, with 12 bases lying between them. Germline CDR1 reads SQVTM; CDR2 reads ANQGSEA. CDR3 in amino acids: CSVEVGTETYNEQFF. CDR3 nucleotides: TGCAGCGTTGAAGTCGGGACTGAAACCTACAATGAGCAGTTCTTC.

The chain is built from TRBV6-6 and TRBJ1-3; 7 bases line up with TRBD1. Per germline, CDR1 MNHNY and CDR2 SVGAGI (reference sequence). The CDR3 is 16 residues long. The V gene end was trimmed by 6 bases and the J gene end by 0 bases; junction bases not matched to a gene: 8. CDR3 region: CASSPRGSHSGNTIYF. The CDR3 region has the DNA TGTGCCAGCAGCCCCAGGGGGAGCCACTCTGGAAACACCATATATTTT.

This chain links TRBV7-9 with TRBJ1-5; D not certain. Germline V gene lookup returns CDR1 SEHNR and CDR2 FQNEAQ (reference sequence). V lost 1 base and J lost 0, with 7 bases in between. The CDR3 runs 15 residues. As DNA, the CDR3 is TGTGCCAGCAGCTTAGGTCCAAATAGCAATCAGCCCCAGCATTTT. Encoded protein: CASSLGPNSNQPQHF.

The CDR3 DNA reads TGTGCCAGCAGCGTAGGGACAGCCAATCAGCCCCAGCATTTT. Protein sequence: CASSVGTANQPQHF. The chain has TRBV9 and TRBJ1-5; possibly TRBD1 for D (6 bases). Looked up from germline, CDR1 is SGDLS and CDR2 is YYNGEE. The CDR3 length is 14 residues. With 0 bases removed from V and 3 bases from J, the gap between germline ends came to 7 bases.